This T cell receptor (beta chain) was found in a study of blood T cell repertoires in COVID-19. Study-wide context: COVID-19 samples from acute and convalescent phases originated in the United States, Italy and Spain. T cells, B-cell-depleted T cells, or PBMCs supplied cDNA or gDNA.

In the original analysis: Estimation of nucleated cell counts relied on the amplification of reference gene primers. Clones were read by immunoSEQ multiplex PCR, and TCRdb kept only the in-frame ones, dropping some. D and trimming come from the DNA, and the V and J calls and clone size come from that table. The sample has 180,000 or so clones, 80% to 90% seen once. Germline V gene data show CDR1 as SGHVS and CDR2 as FNYEAQ. V was clipped by 5 bases and J by 0 bases; unmatched bases: 6. There are 18 residues in the CDR3. V gene TRBV7-6 combines with J gene TRBJ2-2; 13 bases map to TRBD2. Sequenced sample: peripheral blood. This TCR was recovered from a woman of 80 years or more with acute or convalescent COVID-19. The CDR3 sequence is CASSARLAGGSNTGELFF. In DNA, the CDR3 is TGTGCCAGCAGCGCGCGACTAGCGGGGGGCTCGAACACCGGGGAGCTGTTTTTT. The full variable domain, completed using reference TRBV7-6 and TRBJ2-2, is GAGVSQSPRYKVTKRGQDVALRCDPISGHVSLYWYRQALGQGPEFLTYFNYEAQQDKSGLPNDRFSAERPEGSISTLTIQRTEQRDSAMYRCASSARLAGGSNTGELFFGEGSRLTVL.